This T cell receptor (beta chain) was identified in a study of blood T cell repertoires in COVID-19. About the research overall: Sites across the United States, Italy and Spain contributed samples from acute and convalescent COVID-19. The analysed material was cDNA or gDNA that came from T cells, B-cell-depleted T cells, or PBMCs.

Original handling: For nucleated cells, counts were estimated from reference gene primer amplification. The table came from immunoSEQ multiplex PCR; TCRdb's copy has only in-frame clones and leaves some out. For V, J and clone size, that table is used; D and trimming come from the DNA. The repertoire has tens of thousands of clones, about 84% of them found once; the top ten carry roughly 7%. Sequenced sample: peripheral blood. This TCR was recovered from a man aged 60 to 75 with acute or convalescent COVID-19.

The CDR3 DNA sequence: TGCGCCAGCAGCTCCGGGTCCGACTATGGCTACACCTTC. Its protein is CASSSGSDYGYTF. This sequence joins TRBV5-1 and TRBJ1-2; no reliable D call. Deletions cut 3 bases from V and 3 bases from J, with 9 bases between. Germline lookup yields CDR1 SGHRS and CDR2 YFSETQ. This CDR3 region has 13 residues.